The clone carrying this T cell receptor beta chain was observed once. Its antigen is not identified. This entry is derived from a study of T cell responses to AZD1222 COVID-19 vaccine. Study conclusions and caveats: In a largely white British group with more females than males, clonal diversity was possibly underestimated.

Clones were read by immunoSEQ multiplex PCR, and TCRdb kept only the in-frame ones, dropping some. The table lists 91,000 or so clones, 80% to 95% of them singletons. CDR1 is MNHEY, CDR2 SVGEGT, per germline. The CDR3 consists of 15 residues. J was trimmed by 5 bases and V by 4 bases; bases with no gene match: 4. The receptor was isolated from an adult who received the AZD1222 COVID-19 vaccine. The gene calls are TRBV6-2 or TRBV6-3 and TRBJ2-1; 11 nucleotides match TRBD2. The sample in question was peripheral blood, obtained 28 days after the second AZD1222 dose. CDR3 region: CASSLELAGDNEQFF. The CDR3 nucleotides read TGTGCCAGCAGTTTGGAACTAGCGGGGGACAATGAGCAGTTCTTC.